This TCR beta chain was sequenced during a study of blood T cell repertoires in COVID-19. As for the study in general: From the United States, Italy and Spain came samples of acute and convalescent COVID-19. Sources were T cells, B-cell-depleted T cells, or PBMCs; the material itself was cDNA or gDNA.

The CDR3 contains 13 residues. Trimming took off 4 bases at V and 4 bases at J, with 11 bases between the two ends. Germline-derived CDR1 and CDR2 are SGDLS and YYNGEE. Produced via immunoSEQ multiplex PCR; TCRdb's table is partial and in-frame only. The sample lists 250,000 to 350,000 clones, more than 80% occurring once. The rearrangement links TRBV9 to TRBJ1-2; D is perhaps TRBD1 (6 bases). Source material: peripheral blood. This TCR was sampled from a woman between 25 and 40 years old with active or convalescent COVID-19. The CDR3 spells CASSSGQSYGYTF. The DNA for the CDR3 is TGTGCCAGCAGCTCTGGACAGTCCTATGGCTACACCTTC.